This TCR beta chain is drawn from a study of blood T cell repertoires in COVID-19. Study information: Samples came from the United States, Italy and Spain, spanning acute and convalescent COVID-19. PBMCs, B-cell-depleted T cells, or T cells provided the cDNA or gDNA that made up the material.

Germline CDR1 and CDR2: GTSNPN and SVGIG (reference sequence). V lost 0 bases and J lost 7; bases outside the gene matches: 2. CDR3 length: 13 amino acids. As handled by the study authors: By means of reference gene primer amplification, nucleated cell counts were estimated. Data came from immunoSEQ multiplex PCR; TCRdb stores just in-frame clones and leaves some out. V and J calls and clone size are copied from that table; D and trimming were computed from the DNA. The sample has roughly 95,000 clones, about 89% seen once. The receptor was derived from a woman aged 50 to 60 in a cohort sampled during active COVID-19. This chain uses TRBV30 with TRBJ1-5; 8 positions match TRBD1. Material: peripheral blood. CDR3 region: CAWSVQGAQPQHF. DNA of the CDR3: TGTGCCTGGAGTGTCCAGGGGGCCCAGCCCCAGCATTTT.